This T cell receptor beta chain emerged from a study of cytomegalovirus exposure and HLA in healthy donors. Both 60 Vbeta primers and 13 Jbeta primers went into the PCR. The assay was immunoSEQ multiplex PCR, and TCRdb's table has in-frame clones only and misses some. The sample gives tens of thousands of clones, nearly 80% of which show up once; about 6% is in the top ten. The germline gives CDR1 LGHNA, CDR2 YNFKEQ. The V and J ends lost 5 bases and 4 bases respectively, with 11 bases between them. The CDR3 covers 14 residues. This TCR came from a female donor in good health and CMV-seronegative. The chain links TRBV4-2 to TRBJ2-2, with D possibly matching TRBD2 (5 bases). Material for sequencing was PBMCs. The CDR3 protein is CASSYMGSTGELFF. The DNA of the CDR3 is TGTGCCAGCAGCTACATGGGGAGCACCGGGGAGCTGTTTTTT.